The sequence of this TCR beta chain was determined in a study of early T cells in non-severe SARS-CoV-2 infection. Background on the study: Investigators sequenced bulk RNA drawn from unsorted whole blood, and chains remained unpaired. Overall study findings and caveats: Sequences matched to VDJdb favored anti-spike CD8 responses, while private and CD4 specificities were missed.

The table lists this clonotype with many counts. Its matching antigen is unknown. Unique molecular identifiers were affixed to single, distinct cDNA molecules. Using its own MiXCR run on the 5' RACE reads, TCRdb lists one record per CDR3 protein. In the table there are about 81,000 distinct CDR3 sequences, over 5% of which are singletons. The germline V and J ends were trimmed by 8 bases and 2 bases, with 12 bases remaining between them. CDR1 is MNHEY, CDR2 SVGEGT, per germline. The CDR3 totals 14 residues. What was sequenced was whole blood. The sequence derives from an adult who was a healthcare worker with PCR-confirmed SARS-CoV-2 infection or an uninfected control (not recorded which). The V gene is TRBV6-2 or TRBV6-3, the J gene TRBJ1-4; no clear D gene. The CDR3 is CASGDVSTNEKLFF. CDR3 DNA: TGTGCCAGCGGGGATGTGTCGACTAATGAAAAACTGTTTTTT.